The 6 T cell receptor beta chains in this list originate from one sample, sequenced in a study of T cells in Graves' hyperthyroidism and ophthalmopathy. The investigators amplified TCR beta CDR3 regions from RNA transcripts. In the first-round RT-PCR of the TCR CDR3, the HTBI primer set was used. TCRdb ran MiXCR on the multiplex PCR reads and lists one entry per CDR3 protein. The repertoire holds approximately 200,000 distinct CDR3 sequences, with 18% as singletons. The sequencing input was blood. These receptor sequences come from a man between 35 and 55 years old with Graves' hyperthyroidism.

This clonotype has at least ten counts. Here the CDR3 reads CASSSYRQGDGYTF. The CDR3 coding sequence is TGTGCCAGCAGTTCTTACCGACAGGGGGATGGCTACACCTTC. The chain has TRBV28 and TRBJ1-2, with 9 bases identical to TRBD1. V gave up 4 bases and J gave up 6 bases; unmatched junction bases: 6. CDR1 and CDR2 from the germline V gene are MDHEN and SYDVKM. The CDR3 has 14 amino acids.

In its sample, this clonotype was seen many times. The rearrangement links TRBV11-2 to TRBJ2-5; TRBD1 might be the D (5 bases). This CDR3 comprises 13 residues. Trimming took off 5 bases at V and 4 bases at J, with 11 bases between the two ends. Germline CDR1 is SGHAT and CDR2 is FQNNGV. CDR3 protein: CASSPGHGETQYF. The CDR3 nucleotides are TGTGCCAGCAGCCCTGGACATGGAGAGACCCAGTACTTC.

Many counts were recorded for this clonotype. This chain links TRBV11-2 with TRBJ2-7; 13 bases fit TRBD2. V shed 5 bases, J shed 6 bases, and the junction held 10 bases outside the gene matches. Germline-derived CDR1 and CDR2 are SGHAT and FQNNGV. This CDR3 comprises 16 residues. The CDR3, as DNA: TGTGCCAGCAGCCTCCTACTACTAGCGGGGGGGGGCGAGCAGTACTTC. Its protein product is CASSLLLLAGGGEQYF.

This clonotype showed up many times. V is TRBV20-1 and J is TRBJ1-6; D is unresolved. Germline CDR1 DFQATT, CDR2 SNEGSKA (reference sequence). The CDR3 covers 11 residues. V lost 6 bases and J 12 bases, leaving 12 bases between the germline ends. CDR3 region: CSASLGLPLHF. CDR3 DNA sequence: TGCAGTGCATCCCTGGGCCTACCCCTCCACTTT.

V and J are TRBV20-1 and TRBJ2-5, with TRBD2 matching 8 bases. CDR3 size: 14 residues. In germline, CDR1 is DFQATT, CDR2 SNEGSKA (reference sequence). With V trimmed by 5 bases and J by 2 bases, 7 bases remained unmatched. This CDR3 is CSAERGLGQETQYF. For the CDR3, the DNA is TGCAGTGCTGAGCGGGGACTAGGGCAAGAGACCCAGTACTTC.

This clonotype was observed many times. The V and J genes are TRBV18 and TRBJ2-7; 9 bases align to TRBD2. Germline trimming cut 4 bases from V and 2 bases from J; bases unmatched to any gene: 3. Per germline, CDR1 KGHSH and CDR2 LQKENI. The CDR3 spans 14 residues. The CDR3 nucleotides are TGTGCCAGCTCACTGACTAGCGGACCCTACGAGCAGTACTTC. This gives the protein CASSLTSGPYEQYF.